The next 9 T cell receptor beta chains were all read from a single sample in a study of shared clonotypes between healthy human individuals. Clones were sequenced by immunoSEQ multiplex PCR, and TCRdb holds only the in-frame ones, with some missing. Of around 940,000 clones in the sample, approximately 80% were seen once. The sequenced sample was memory CD4+ T cells sorted from blood. Subset described: CD45RA-negative fraction. The receptors shown here come from a man aged 18-30 years in good health.

The chain employs TRBV5-1 and TRBJ1-4; 10 nucleotides line up with TRBD1. With 0 bases clipped from V and 4 bases from J, the junction kept 3 bases outside the gene matches. CDR1 and CDR2 (germline): SGHRS, YFSETQ. The CDR3 consists of 16 residues. CDR3 in amino acids: CASSLERDRGNEKLFF. DNA of the CDR3: TGCGCCAGCAGCTTGGAGAGGGACAGGGGTAATGAAAAACTGTTTTTT.

The V call is TRBV28, the J call TRBJ2-5; perhaps TRBD2 as D (6 bases). Trimming took 7 bases from V and 4 from J, leaving 22 bases between them. Germline CDR1 reads MDHEN; CDR2 reads SYDVKM. The CDR3 is 16 residues long. CDR3 nucleotides: TGTGCCAGCACCAACGCAGGGAGGTTGGGGAGAGAGACCCAGTACTTC. It encodes CASTNAGRLGRETQYF.

The chain couples TRBV2 to TRBJ2-3, with 13 bases that match TRBD2. The J segment lost 4 bases and the V segment lost 9 bases, leaving 7 bases of the junction unmatched. Germline CDR1 and CDR2: SNHLY and FYNNEI. This CDR3 comprises 15 residues. DNA of the CDR3: TGTGCCAGAGGACTAGCGGGAGAGAGTGCAGATACGCAGTATTTT. As protein: CARGLAGESADTQYF.

CDR3 nucleotides: TGTGCCATCACCCCGGGGACAGGGAACACTGAAGCTTTCTTT. Translating gives CAITPGTGNTEAFF. The chain is built from TRBV10-3 and TRBJ1-1; 8 positions match TRBD1. J lost 1 base, V lost 7 bases, and 5 bases had no gene match. The CDR3 has 14 amino acids. CDR1 is ENHRY, CDR2 SYGVKD, per germline.

This clone has a count of ten or more. This chain uses TRBV5-1 with TRBJ2-5; 10 bases agree with TRBD1. The V segment lost 4 bases and the J segment 4 bases; nucleotides outside the gene matches: 10. The CDR3 totals 16 residues. Looked up from germline, CDR1 is SGHRS and CDR2 is YFSETQ. CDR3 in DNA: TGCGCCAGCAGCCAAGCCGGGACAGGGGCTGGAGAGACCCAGTACTTC. This codes for CASSQAGTGAGETQYF. Drawing the rest from reference TRBV5-1 and TRBJ2-5, the complete variable domain is KAGVTQTPRYLIKTRGQQVTLSCSPISGHRSVSWYQQTPGQGLQFLFEYFSETQRNKGNFPGRFSGRQFSNSRSEMNVSTLELGDSALYLCASSQAGTGAGETQYFGPGTRLLVL.

This clone was observed a few times. The chain combines TRBV2 with TRBJ1-1; the match to TRBD1 covers 7 bases. Germline V gene lookup returns CDR1 SNHLY and CDR2 FYNNEI. The CDR3 length is 13 residues. The V gene end was trimmed by 10 bases and the J gene end by 2 bases; junction bases not matched to a gene: 7. The CDR3 sequence is CATRGAGNTEAFF. CDR3 nucleotides: TGTGCCACCAGGGGGGCGGGAAACACTGAAGCTTTCTTT.

This clone was counted only a few times. The chain joins TRBV2 to TRBJ1-2; TRBD1 agrees at 7 bases. The J segment lost 4 bases and the V segment lost 6 bases, leaving 8 bases of the junction unmatched. The germline V gene has CDR1 SNHLY and CDR2 FYNNEI. The CDR3 is 14 amino acids. The CDR3 DNA is TGTGCCAGCAGCGACAGGGTAAAGGCCTATGGCTACACCTTC. As protein: CASSDRVKAYGYTF.

The chain joins TRBV5-4 to TRBJ1-2; D gene uncertain. This CDR3 has 13 residues. Germline-derived CDR1 and CDR2 are SGHNT and YYREEE (reference sequence). V shed 0 bases and J shed 7 bases, with 10 bases lying between them. The CDR3 protein is CASSLEGKSGYTF. CDR3 coding DNA: TGTGCCAGCAGCTTGGAGGGAAAGAGTGGCTACACCTTC.

For the CDR3, the DNA is TGTGCCAGCCTTCAGGGCCAGGGCCGGAGATTGAACACTGAAGCTTTCTTT. Protein sequence: CASLQGQGRRLNTEAFF. The chain employs TRBV5-6 and TRBJ1-1; possibly TRBD1 for D (5 bases). The CDR3 consists of 17 residues. CDR1 SGHDT and CDR2 YYEEEE come from the germline V gene. Trimming pared 7 bases from V and 0 bases from J, leaving 22 bases between.